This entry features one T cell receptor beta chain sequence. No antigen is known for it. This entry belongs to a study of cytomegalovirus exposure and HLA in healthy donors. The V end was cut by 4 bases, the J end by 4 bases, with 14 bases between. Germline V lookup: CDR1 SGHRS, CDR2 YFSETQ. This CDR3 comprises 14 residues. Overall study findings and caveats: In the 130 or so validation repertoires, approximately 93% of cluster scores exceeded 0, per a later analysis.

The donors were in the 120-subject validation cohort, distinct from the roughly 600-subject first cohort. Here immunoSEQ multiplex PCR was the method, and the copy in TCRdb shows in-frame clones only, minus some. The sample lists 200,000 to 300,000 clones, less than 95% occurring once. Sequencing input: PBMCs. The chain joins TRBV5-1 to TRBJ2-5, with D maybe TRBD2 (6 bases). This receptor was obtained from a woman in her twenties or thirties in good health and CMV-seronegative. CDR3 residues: CASSLGLLTETQYF. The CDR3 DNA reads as TGCGCCAGCAGCCTGGGACTCCTGACAGAGACCCAGTACTTC.